This T cell receptor beta chain was observed in a study of cytomegalovirus exposure and HLA in healthy donors. Overall study findings and caveats: Cytomegalovirus-associated status was assigned to roughly 160 TCR beta chains. Confirmation in vitro established that three CMV-associated chains were specific for CMV antigens. Rarity held for most TCR sequences, but there were some public TCRs that occurred in many donors.

The germline gives CDR1 MRHNA, CDR2 SNTAGT. The CDR3 extends over 15 amino acids. Trimming at V came to 3 bases and at J to 9 bases, leaving 8 bases not matched to a gene. Data came from immunoSEQ multiplex PCR; TCRdb stores just in-frame clones and leaves some out. The sample includes some 120,000 clones, nearly 90% of them seen just once. With regard to this clone: Its target is not known.

This sequence originates from a man aged 25 to 40 in good health and CMV-seronegative. The chain combines TRBV6-4 with TRBJ2-1; the match to TRBD1 covers 10 bases. The source material was PBMCs. This chain's CDR3 is CASSELGQGGGEQFF. The DNA for the CDR3 is TGTGCCAGCAGTGAGCTCGGACAGGGGGGGGGTGAGCAGTTCTTC.